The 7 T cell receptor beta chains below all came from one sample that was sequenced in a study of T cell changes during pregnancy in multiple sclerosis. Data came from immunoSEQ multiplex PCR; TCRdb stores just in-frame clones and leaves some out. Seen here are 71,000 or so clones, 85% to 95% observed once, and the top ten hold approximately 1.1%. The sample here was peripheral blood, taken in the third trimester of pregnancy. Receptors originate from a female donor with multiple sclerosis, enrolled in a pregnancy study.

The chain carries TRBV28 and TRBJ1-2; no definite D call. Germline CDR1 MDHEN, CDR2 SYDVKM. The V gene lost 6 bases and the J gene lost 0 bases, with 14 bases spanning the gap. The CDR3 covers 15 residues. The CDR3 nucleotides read TGTGCCAGCAGCGGTTTGTCGGGAGCTAACTATGGCTACACCTTC. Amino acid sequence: CASSGLSGANYGYTF.

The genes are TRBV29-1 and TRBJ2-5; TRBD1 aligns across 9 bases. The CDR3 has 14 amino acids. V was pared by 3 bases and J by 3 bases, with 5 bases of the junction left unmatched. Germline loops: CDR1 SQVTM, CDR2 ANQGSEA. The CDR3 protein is CSVDPGTGKETQYF. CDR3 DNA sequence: TGCAGCGTTGACCCCGGGACAGGGAAAGAGACCCAGTACTTC.

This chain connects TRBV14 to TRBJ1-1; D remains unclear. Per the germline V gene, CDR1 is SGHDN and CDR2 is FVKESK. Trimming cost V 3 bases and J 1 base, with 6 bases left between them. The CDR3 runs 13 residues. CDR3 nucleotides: TGTGCCAGCAGCCATCACAGGAACACTGAAGCTTTCTTT. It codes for CASSHHRNTEAFF.

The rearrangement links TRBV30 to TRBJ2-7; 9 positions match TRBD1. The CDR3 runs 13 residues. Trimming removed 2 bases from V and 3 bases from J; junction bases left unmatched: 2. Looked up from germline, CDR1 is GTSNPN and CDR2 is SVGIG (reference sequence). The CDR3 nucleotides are TGTGCCTGGAGTAAGGGACAGGGCTACGAGCAGTACTTC. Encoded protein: CAWSKGQGYEQYF.

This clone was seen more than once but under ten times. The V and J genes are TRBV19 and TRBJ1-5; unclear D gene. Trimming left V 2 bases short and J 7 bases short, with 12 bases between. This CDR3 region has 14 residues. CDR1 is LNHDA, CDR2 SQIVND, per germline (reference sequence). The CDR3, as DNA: TGTGCCAGTAGTATATCGGTTTACCACCAGCCCCAGCATTTT. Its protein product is CASSISVYHQPQHF.

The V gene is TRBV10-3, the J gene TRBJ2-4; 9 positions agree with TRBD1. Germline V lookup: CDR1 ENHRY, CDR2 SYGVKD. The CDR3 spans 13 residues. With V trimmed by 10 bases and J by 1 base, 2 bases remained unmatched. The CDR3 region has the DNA TGTGCCACAGGGACAGGGGCCAAAAACATTCAGTACTTC. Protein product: CATGTGAKNIQYF.

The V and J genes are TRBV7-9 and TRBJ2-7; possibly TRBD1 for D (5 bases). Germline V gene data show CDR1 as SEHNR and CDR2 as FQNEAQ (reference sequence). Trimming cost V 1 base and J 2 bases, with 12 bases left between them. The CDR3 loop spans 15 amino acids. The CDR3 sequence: CASSLGRVATYEQYF. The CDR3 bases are TGTGCCAGCAGCTTAGGCAGGGTTGCCACCTACGAGCAGTACTTC.